Listed below are T cell receptor beta chains from one sample, sequenced in a study of blood T cells in healthy people across ages. Using its own MiXCR run on the 5' RACE reads, TCRdb lists one record per CDR3 protein. The profile covers about a million distinct CDR3 sequences, with roughly 47% appearing a single time and roughly 23% taken by the ten largest. What was sequenced was blood. The receptors derive from an older woman in good health. CDR3s leave out the opening cysteine and the closing phenylalanine or tryptophan. Fields, in order: J gene, V gene, CDR3 protein.

- TRBV20-1 SAQTLPGYEQY
TRBJ2-7 TRBV28 ASSSTGQGRYEQY
TRBJ2-7 TRBV4-1 ASSQDLPSSYEQY
TRBJ1-2 TRBV9 ASSVGDRNYGYT
TRBJ2-3 TRBV11-2 ASSVVAGGISRSDTQY
TRBJ2-7 TRBV20-1 SARGGVNEQY
TRBJ1-2 TRBV7-2 ASSLDPGYGYT
TRBJ2-7 TRBV27 ASTDIRTLPLY
TRBJ2-5 TRBV6-2/TRBV6-3 ASSPRPDGTQY
TRBJ2-5 TRBV7-2 ASSPMPSGQETQY
TRBJ1-6 TRBV20-1 SARDRQGFNSPLH
TRBJ2-1 TRBV7-9 ASSKQNLENVEQF
TRBJ1-5 TRBV12-3/TRBV12-4 ASSEDRRGNQPQH
TRBJ2-1 TRBV3-1 ASSRSGTSGKGEQF
TRBJ2-2 TRBV29-1 SVVRDLGTGELF
TRBJ1-2 TRBV4-1 ASSHPGRIVPGYT
TRBJ2-3 TRBV20-1 SARQTGRSQY
TRBJ1-2 TRBV14 ASSQEPPYGYT
TRBJ1-6 TRBV5-5 ASSWKSTAGQVYSPLH
TRBJ1-4 TRBV5-1 ASSLDDTTNEKLF
TRBJ2-7 TRBV10-3 AISDWREGTYEQY
TRBJ2-1 TRBV20-1 SAIDGYNEQF
TRBJ1-5 TRBV28 ASTQTPNQPQH
TRBJ2-7 TRBV28 ASRLPAGVYEQY
TRBJ1-4 TRBV9 ASSPRTGTNEKLF
TRBJ2-7 TRBV6-6 ASSYSPGQGYEQY
TRBJ2-5 TRBV4-1 ASSQERGRETRY
TRBJ2-3 TRBV7-9 ASSLASPPGTQY
TRBJ1-2 TRBV11-2 ASSFLRSTTGNNGYT
TRBJ2-5 TRBV9 ASSPGVVPETQY
TRBJ2-1 TRBV18 ASSPQAGGNEQF
- TRBV7-9 ASSATDREYDEQY
TRBJ1-4 TRBV20-1 SATPGGTGVEKLF
TRBJ2-7 TRBV7-9 ASSQTSGRAKEQY
TRBJ2-7 TRBV3-1 ASSQWPGLAGLDEQY
TRBJ2-5 TRBV2 ASSVAGVRQETQY
TRBJ2-3 TRBV27 ASSAVNTDTQY
TRBJ2-1 TRBV11-2 ASSLLVTSGHNEQF
TRBJ2-1 TRBV28 ASSRIRGAEQF
TRBJ2-7 TRBV9 ASSVAPGTDYEQY
TRBJ1-2 TRBV27 ASSKSWDNYGYT
TRBJ2-7 TRBV18 ASSPLGDSGYEQY
TRBJ2-3 TRBV9 ASDRRPGLSTDTQY
TRBJ2-1 TRBV30 AWRLAATSNEQF
TRBJ2-1 TRBV21-1 ASSRQRGLSGYNEQF
TRBJ2-7 TRBV2 ASSTTTKREDLYEQY
TRBJ1-5 TRBV7-3 ASSLSQGATNQPQH
TRBJ1-2 TRBV7-2 ASSVIHHDGYT
TRBJ2-7 TRBV18 ASATGGIPYEQY
TRBJ2-7 TRBV29-1 SVSPGTDSYEQY
TRBJ1-2 TRBV7-9 ASSLAGAVYGYT
TRBJ2-3 TRBV7-2 ASSLAGRTDTALTDTQY
TRBJ2-5 TRBV6-2/TRBV6-3 ASSYSKGPGETQY